The rows below give T cell receptor beta chains drawn from one sample of a study of cytotoxic CD8 clonotypes in ibrutinib-treated CLL. Libraries were prepared by immunoSEQ multiplex PCR; TCRdb keeps only in-frame clonotypes and omits some of them. Of under 200,000 clones listed, around 80% were seen once; the top ten hold roughly 4.5%. The material sequenced was PBMCs, taken after 24 months of ibrutinib treatment. The receptors come from a human donor with chronic lymphocytic leukemia. CDR3s include the opening cysteine and the closing phenylalanine or tryptophan. The order of the fields is J gene, clone size, V gene, D gene, CDR3 protein, CDR3 DNA. A D gene is named only where the DNA matches it firmly. The size of a clone is reported for some rows only, either as once, few or many, or as a class for expanded clones.

J gene: TRBJ1-1; clone size: .; V gene: TRBV4-2; D gene: .; CDR3 protein: CASSQAEGDNTEAFF; CDR3 DNA: TGTGCCAGCAGCCAAGCGGAAGGGGACAACACTGAAGCTTTCTTT
J gene: TRBJ1-3; clone size: .; V gene: TRBV5-4; D gene: .; CDR3 protein: CASSLFDRSSGNTIYF; CDR3 DNA: TGTGCCAGCAGCTTGTTTGACCGGAGCTCTGGAAACACCATATATTTT
J gene: TRBJ1-1; clone size: .; V gene: TRBV18; D gene: .; CDR3 protein: CASSPSTTEAFF; CDR3 DNA: TGTGCCAGCTCACCTTCGACAACTGAAGCTTTCTTT
J gene: TRBJ2-5; clone size: .; V gene: TRBV28; D gene: TRBD1; CDR3 protein: CASKNAGGLETQYF; CDR3 DNA: TGTGCCAGCAAAAACGCAGGGGGCTTGGAGACCCAGTACTTC
J gene: TRBJ2-5; clone size: .; V gene: TRBV18; D gene: .; CDR3 protein: CASSPVGGETQYF; CDR3 DNA: TGTGCCAGCTCACCAGTTGGTGGGGAGACCCAGTACTTC
J gene: TRBJ1-1; clone size: few; V gene: TRBV6-5; D gene: TRBD1; CDR3 protein: CASTKGQGSPEAFF; CDR3 DNA: TGTGCCAGCACCAAGGGACAGGGGTCCCCTGAAGCTTTCTTT
J gene: TRBJ2-6; clone size: .; V gene: TRBV7-3; D gene: .; CDR3 protein: CASSLRGAGANVLTF; CDR3 DNA: TGTGCCAGCAGCCTTAGGGGTGCTGGGGCCAACGTCCTGACTTTC
J gene: TRBJ2-4; clone size: .; V gene: TRBV25-1; D gene: TRBD2; CDR3 protein: CASTRAGGKNIQYF; CDR3 DNA: TGTGCCAGCACGAGGGCGGGGGGCAAAAACATTCAGTACTTC
J gene: TRBJ2-5; clone size: .; V gene: TRBV2; D gene: TRBD1; CDR3 protein: CASRQDRQETQYF; CDR3 DNA: TGTGCCAGCAGACAGGACAGGCAAGAGACCCAGTACTTC
J gene: TRBJ2-7; clone size: .; V gene: TRBV15; D gene: .; CDR3 protein: CATSRRRLALSSYEQYF; CDR3 DNA: TGTGCCACCAGCAGAAGAAGGCTAGCGCTTAGCTCCTACGAGCAGTACTTC
J gene: TRBJ2-4; clone size: .; V gene: TRBV18; D gene: .; CDR3 protein: CASSPSDLKNIQYF; CDR3 DNA: TGTGCCAGCTCACCCTCCGATTTGAAAAACATTCAGTACTTC
J gene: TRBJ2-2; clone size: .; V gene: TRBV14; D gene: TRBD2; CDR3 protein: CASSQKLAGVSIAGELFF; CDR3 DNA: TGTGCCAGCAGCCAGAAACTAGCGGGAGTATCCATCGCCGGGGAGCTGTTTTTT
J gene: TRBJ1-5; clone size: few; V gene: TRBV7-3; D gene: .; CDR3 protein: CASSPPRGDQPQHF; CDR3 DNA: TGTGCCAGCAGCCCTCCTAGAGGGGATCAGCCCCAGCATTTT
J gene: TRBJ1-3; clone size: .; V gene: TRBV5-1; D gene: .; CDR3 protein: CASSGRSSGNTIYF; CDR3 DNA: TGCGCCAGCAGCGGACGGAGCTCTGGAAACACCATATATTTT
J gene: TRBJ1-4; clone size: .; V gene: TRBV5-1; D gene: TRBD1; CDR3 protein: CASSKGGTAVEKLFF; CDR3 DNA: TGCGCCAGCAGTAAAGGCGGGACAGCCGTTGAAAAACTGTTTTTT
J gene: TRBJ2-1; clone size: .; V gene: TRBV6-6; D gene: .; CDR3 protein: CASSYSGQQAGNEQFF; CDR3 DNA: TGTGCCAGCAGTTACTCTGGCCAACAAGCTGGCAATGAGCAGTTCTTC
J gene: TRBJ2-7; clone size: .; V gene: TRBV11-2; D gene: TRBD1; CDR3 protein: CASSSPGQAPEQYF; CDR3 DNA: TGTGCCAGCAGCTCACCGGGACAGGCACCCGAGCAGTACTTC
J gene: TRBJ1-6; clone size: .; V gene: TRBV5-4; D gene: .; CDR3 protein: CASREEGGGSPLHF; CDR3 DNA: TGTGCCAGCAGAGAAGAGGGGGGCGGATCACCCCTCCACTTT
J gene: TRBJ1-2; clone size: .; V gene: TRBV5-1; D gene: TRBD1; CDR3 protein: CASATGAGYGYTF; CDR3 DNA: TGCGCCAGCGCGACAGGGGCGGGCTATGGCTACACCTTC
J gene: TRBJ2-5; clone size: .; V gene: TRBV6-1; D gene: TRBD1; CDR3 protein: CASNLDRGSQETQYF; CDR3 DNA: TGTGCCAGCAACTTGGACAGGGGGTCCCAAGAGACCCAGTACTTC
J gene: TRBJ1-6; clone size: .; V gene: TRBV5-6; D gene: .; CDR3 protein: CASSSTGKHSPLHF; CDR3 DNA: TGTGCCAGCAGCTCCACAGGGAAGCATTCACCCCTCCACTTT
J gene: TRBJ2-7; clone size: few; V gene: TRBV28; D gene: TRBD2; CDR3 protein: CASSFLAGGDEQYF; CDR3 DNA: TGTGCCAGCAGTTTCCTAGCGGGAGGAGACGAGCAGTACTTC
J gene: TRBJ2-7; clone size: .; V gene: TRBV18; D gene: .; CDR3 protein: CASSPRPGRYEQYF; CDR3 DNA: TGTGCCAGCTCACCACGTCCGGGGCGGTACGAGCAGTACTTC
J gene: TRBJ1-1; clone size: few; V gene: TRBV5-1; D gene: TRBD1; CDR3 protein: CASSLGTGGTEAFF; CDR3 DNA: TGCGCCAGCAGCCTCGGGACAGGAGGAACTGAAGCTTTCTTT
J gene: TRBJ1-4; clone size: .; V gene: TRBV23-1; D gene: .; CDR3 protein: CASTQDSQGEKLFF; CDR3 DNA: TGCGCCAGCACCCAAGACAGTCAAGGCGAAAAACTGTTTTTT
J gene: TRBJ1-6; clone size: once; V gene: TRBV19; D gene: .; CDR3 protein: CASSIGQLSPLHF; CDR3 DNA: TGTGCCAGTAGTATAGGACAGCTTTCACCCCTCCACTTT
J gene: TRBJ1-1; clone size: .; V gene: TRBV2; D gene: .; CDR3 protein: CASSDYLADTEAFF; CDR3 DNA: TGTGCCAGCAGTGATTATCTGGCGGACACTGAAGCTTTCTTT
J gene: TRBJ2-7; clone size: .; V gene: TRBV27; D gene: .; CDR3 protein: CASSSDGSYEQYF; CDR3 DNA: TGTGCCAGCAGTTCGGACGGTTCCTACGAGCAGTACTTC
J gene: TRBJ2-1; clone size: .; V gene: TRBV7-7; D gene: TRBD2; CDR3 protein: CASSERPGRVIDEQFF; CDR3 DNA: TGTGCTAGCAGCGAGCGCCCCGGGAGGGTGATAGATGAGCAGTTCTTC
J gene: TRBJ2-7; clone size: .; V gene: TRBV7-2; D gene: .; CDR3 protein: CASSLGGGIYEQYF; CDR3 DNA: TGTGCCAGCAGCTTAGGTGGCGGGATTTACGAGCAGTACTTC